The clone carrying this T cell receptor (beta chain) was found a few times. Its antigen is not identified. The CDR3 has 15 amino acids. CDR1 is SGDLS and CDR2 is YYNGEE in the germline V gene. V shed 4 bases and J 3 bases; nucleotides not matched to a gene: 7. The PCR used 60 Vbeta and 13 Jbeta primers. Sequencing was performed with immunoSEQ multiplex PCR; in TCRdb, only in-frame clones are kept and a portion is missing. The sample lists fewer than 150,000 clones, 65% to 85% occurring once. This specimen comes from a study of cytomegalovirus exposure and HLA in healthy donors. Across the study: Out of 398 genotyped donors, less than 90% belonged to the Caucasian-associated ancestry cluster. Study outcomes and limitations: Researchers reportedly found TCR beta sequences accurately predicted most subjects' HLA-A and HLA-B alleles. Cytomegalovirus-associated TCR beta chains were listed, numbering 150 to 200.

The sequencing sample was made of PBMCs. The TCR originated in a man aged 50 to 59 in good health and CMV-seronegative. The chain uses TRBV9 and TRBJ2-1, with 7 bases fitting TRBD2. The CDR3 loop reads CASSSVPGGYNEQFF. The CDR3 DNA reads TGTGCCAGCAGCTCCGTCCCGGGAGGCTACAATGAGCAGTTCTTC.